This TCR beta chain was recorded in a study of T cell responses to AZD1222 COVID-19 vaccine. Study findings and constraints: It was only a handful of AZD1222 recipients who were seropositive at baseline. Donors were largely white British and mainly female; clonal diversity was possibly underestimated. No repertoire was sampled before or during the peak T cell response, only after it.

To note about this clone: What it binds is not known.

This CDR3 spans 18 amino acids. V gave up 1 base and J gave up 0 bases; unmatched junction bases: 5. CDR1 and CDR2 from the germline V gene are KGHDR and SFDVKD. Profiling relied on immunoSEQ multiplex PCR, and the TCRdb table lists in-frame clones only, not all of them. The sample shows 95,000 to 150,000 clones, roughly 87% of them seen only once. The source is an adult in good health. The starting material was peripheral blood, obtained on day 0 of AZD1222 vaccination. The chain links TRBV24-1 to TRBJ2-2; 9 bases agree with TRBD2. CDR3 nucleotide sequence: TGTGCCACCAGTGATTTTAGCCTAGCGGGGACGAACACCGGGGAGCTGTTTTTT. Its translation is CATSDFSLAGTNTGELFF.